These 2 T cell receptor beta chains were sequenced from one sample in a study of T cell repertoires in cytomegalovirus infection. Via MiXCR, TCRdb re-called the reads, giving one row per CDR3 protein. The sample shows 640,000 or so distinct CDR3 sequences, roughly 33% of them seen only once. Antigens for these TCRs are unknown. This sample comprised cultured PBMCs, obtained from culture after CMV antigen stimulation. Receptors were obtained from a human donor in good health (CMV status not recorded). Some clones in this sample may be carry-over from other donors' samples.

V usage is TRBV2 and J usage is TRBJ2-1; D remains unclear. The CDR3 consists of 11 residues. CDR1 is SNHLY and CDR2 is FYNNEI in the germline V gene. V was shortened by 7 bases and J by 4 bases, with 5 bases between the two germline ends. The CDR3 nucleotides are TGTGCCAGCATGGTATACAATGAGCAGTTCTTC. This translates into CASMVYNEQFF. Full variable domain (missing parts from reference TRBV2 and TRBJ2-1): EPEVTQTPSHQVTQMGQEVILRCVPISNHLYFYWYRQILGQKVEFLVSFYNNEISEKSEIFDDQFSVERPDGSNFTLKIRSTKLEDSAMYFCASMVYNEQFFGPGTRLTVL.

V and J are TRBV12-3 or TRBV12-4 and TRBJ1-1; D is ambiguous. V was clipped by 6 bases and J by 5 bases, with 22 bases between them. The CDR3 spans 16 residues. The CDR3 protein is CASSPGGKRVRTEAFF. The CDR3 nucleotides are TGTGCCAGCAGCCCGGGAGGAAAGCGCGTGCGTACTGAAGCTTTCTTT.